This T cell receptor beta chain was recovered during a study of early T cells in non-severe SARS-CoV-2 infection. Across the study: Bulk RNA isolated from unsorted whole blood underwent sequencing; chains were not paired. Study conclusions and caveats: VDJdb matches were skewed toward anti-spike CD8 T cell responses.

The protocol attached unique molecular identifiers to individual cDNA molecules. TCRdb reanalysed the 5' RACE reads using MiXCR and keeps one entry per CDR3 protein. The table includes 70,000 to 90,000 distinct CDR3 sequences, 15% detected once. Germline V gene lookup returns CDR1 GTSNPN and CDR2 SVGIG (reference sequence). Losses at the gene ends were 6 bases for V and 13 bases for J; bases not matched to a gene: 16. This CDR3 is 14 amino acids long. This clonotype was detected a few times. Its target is not known. Sample: whole blood. The chain links TRBV30 to TRBJ2-1; 9 nucleotides agree with TRBD2. This clonotype was sampled from an adult who was a healthcare worker with PCR-confirmed SARS-CoV-2 infection or an uninfected control (not recorded which). The CDR3 nucleotides are TGTGCCTGCCCGACTGCGGGAGGGGGGGTTGAACAGTTCTTC. This translates into CACPTAGGGVEQFF.